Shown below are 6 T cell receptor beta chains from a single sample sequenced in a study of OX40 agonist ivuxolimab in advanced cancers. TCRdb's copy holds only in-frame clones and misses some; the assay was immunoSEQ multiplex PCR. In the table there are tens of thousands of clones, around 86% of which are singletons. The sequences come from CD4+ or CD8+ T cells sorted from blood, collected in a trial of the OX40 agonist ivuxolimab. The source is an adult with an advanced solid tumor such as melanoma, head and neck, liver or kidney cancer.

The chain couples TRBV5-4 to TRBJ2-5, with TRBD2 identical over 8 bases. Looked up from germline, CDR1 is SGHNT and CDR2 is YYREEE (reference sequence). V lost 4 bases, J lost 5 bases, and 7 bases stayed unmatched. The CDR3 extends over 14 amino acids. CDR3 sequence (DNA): TGTGCCAGCAGCAGTGACGGCGGGAGGGAGACCCAGTACTTC. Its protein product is CASSSDGGRETQYF. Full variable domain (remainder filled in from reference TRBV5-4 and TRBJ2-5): ETGVTQSPTHLIKTRGQQVTLRCSSQSGHNTVSWYQQALGQGPQFIFQYYREEENGRGNFPPRFSGLQFPNYSSELNVNALELDDSALYLCASSSDGGRETQYFGPGTRLLVL.

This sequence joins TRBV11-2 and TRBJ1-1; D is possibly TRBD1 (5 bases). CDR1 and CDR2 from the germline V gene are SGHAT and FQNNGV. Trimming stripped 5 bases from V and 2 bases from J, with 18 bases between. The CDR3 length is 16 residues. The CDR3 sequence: CASSRVGGVKNTEAFF. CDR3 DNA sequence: TGTGCCAGCAGCCGAGTTGGGGGGGTAAAAAACACTGAAGCTTTCTTT.

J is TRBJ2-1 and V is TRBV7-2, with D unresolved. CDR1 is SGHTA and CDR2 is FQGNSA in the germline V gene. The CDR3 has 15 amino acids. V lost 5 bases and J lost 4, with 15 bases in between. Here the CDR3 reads CASSPRSREYNEQFF. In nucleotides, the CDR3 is TGTGCCAGCAGCCCCCGTTCTAGGGAATACAATGAGCAGTTCTTC.

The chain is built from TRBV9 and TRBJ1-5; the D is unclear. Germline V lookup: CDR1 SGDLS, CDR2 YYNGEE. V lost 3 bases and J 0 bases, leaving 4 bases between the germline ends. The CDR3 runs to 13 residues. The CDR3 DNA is TGTGCCAGCAGCGCATATAGCAATCAGCCCCAGCATTTT. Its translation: CASSAYSNQPQHF.

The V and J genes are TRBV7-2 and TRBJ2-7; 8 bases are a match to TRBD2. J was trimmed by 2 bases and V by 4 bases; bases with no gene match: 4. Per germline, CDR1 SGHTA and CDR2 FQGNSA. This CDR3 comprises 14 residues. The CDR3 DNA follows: TGTGCCAGCAGCTCTAGGACTAGCCCCTACGAGCAGTACTTC. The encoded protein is CASSSRTSPYEQYF.

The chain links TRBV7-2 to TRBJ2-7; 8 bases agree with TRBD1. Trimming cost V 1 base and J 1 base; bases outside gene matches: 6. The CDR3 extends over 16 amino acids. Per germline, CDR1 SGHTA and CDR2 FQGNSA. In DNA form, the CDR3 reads TGTGCCAGCAGCTTAGAATTACACAGGGGGTCCTACGAGCAGTACTTC. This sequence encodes CASSLELHRGSYEQYF. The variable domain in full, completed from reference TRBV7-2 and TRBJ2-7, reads GAGVSQSPSNKVTEKGKDVELRCDPISGHTALYWYRQSLGQGLEFLIYFQGNSAPDKSGLPSDRFSAERTGGSVSTLTIQRTQQEDSAVYLCASSLELHRGSYEQYFGPGTRLTVT.